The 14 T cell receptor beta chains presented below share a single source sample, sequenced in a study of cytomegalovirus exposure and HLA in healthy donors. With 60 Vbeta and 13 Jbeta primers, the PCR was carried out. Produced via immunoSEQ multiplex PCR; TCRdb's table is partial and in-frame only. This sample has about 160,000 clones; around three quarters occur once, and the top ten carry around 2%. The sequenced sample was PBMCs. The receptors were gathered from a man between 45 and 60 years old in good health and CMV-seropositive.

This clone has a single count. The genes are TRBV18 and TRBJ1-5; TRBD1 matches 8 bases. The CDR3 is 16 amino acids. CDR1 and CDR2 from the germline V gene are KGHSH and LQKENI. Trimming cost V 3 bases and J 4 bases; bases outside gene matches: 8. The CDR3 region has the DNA TGTGCCAGCTCACCGTCCGGACAGGGCCGGAATCAGCCCCAGCATTTT. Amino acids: CASSPSGQGRNQPQHF.

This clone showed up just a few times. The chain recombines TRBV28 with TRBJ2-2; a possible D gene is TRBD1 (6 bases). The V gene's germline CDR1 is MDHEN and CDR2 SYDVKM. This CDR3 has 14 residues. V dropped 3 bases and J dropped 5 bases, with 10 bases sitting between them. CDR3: CASSFNRATGELFF. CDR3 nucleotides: TGTGCCAGCAGTTTTAACAGGGCGACCGGGGAGCTGTTTTTT. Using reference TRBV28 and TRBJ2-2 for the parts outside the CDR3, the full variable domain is DVKVTQSSRYLVKRTGEKVFLECVQDMDHENMFWYRQDPGLGLRLIYFSYDVKMKEKGDIPEGYSVSREKKERFSLILESASTNQTSMYLCASSFNRATGELFFGEGSRLTVL.

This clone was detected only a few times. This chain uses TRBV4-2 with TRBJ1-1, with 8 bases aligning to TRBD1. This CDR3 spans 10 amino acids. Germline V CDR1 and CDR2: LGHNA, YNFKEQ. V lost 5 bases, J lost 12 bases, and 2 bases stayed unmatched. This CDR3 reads CASSSGGPFF. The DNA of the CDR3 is TGTGCCAGCAGCTCAGGGGGCCCTTTCTTT.

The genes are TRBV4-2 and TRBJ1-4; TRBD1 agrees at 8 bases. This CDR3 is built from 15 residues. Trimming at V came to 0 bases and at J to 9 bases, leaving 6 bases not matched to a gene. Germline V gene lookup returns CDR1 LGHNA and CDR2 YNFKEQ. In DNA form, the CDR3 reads TGTGCCAGCAGCCAAGACAGGGGGCAATCCAAAAAACTGTTTTTT. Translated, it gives CASSQDRGQSKKLFF.

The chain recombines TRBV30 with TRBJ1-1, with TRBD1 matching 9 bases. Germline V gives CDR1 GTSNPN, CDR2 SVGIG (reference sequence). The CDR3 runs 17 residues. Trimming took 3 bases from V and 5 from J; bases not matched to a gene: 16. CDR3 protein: CAWSGGQGKPRGTEAFF. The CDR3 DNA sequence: TGTGCCTGGAGCGGCGGACAGGGGAAACCCAGAGGGACTGAAGCTTTCTTT.

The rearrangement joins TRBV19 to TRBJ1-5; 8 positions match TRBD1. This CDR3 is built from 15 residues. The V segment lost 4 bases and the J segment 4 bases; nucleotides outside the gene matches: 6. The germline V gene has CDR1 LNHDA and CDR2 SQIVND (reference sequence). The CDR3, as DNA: TGTGCCAGTAGTAAAGGGACAGGTGAAAATCAGCCCCAGCATTTT. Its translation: CASSKGTGENQPQHF.

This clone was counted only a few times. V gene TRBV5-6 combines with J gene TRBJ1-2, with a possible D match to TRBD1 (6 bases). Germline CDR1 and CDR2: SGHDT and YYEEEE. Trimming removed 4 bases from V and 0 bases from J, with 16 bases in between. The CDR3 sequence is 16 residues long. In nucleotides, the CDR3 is TGTGCCAGCAGCCCGGACCTGACAGGCTCTAACTATGGCTACACCTTC. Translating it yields CASSPDLTGSNYGYTF. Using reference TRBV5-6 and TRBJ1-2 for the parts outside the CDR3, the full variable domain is DAGVTQSPTHLIKTRGQQVTLRCSPKSGHDTVSWYQQALGQGPQFIFQYYEEEERQRGNFPDRFSGHQFPNYSSELNVNALLLGDSALYLCASSPDLTGSNYGYTFGSGTRLTVV.

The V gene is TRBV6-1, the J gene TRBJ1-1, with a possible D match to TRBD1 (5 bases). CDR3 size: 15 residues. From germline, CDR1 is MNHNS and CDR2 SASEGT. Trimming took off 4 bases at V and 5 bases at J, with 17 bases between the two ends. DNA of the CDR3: TGTGCCAGCAGTGTGCCCGGGGGGGTTGTAACTGAAGCTTTCTTT. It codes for CASSVPGGVVTEAFF.

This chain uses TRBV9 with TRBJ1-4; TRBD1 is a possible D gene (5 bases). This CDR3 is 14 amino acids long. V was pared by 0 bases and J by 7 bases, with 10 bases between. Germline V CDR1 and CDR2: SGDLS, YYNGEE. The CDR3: CASSVAQGGEKLFF. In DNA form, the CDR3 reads TGTGCCAGCAGCGTAGCCCAGGGCGGTGAAAAACTGTTTTTT.

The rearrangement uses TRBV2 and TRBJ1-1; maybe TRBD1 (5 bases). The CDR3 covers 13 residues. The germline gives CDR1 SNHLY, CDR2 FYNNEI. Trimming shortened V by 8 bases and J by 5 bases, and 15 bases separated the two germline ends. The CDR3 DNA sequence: TGTGCCAGCCGGTGGGGGGATGGTACTGAAGCTTTCTTT. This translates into CASRWGDGTEAFF.

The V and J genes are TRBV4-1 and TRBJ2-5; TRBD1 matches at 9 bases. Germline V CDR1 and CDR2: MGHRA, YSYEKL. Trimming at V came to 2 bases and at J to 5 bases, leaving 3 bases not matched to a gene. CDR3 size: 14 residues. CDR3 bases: TGCGCCAGCAGCCAAACAGGGGGCCCCGAGACCCAGTACTTC. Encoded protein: CASSQTGGPETQYF.

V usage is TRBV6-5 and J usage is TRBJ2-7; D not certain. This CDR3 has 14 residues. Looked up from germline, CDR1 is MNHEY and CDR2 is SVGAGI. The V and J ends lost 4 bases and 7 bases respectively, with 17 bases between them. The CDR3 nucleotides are TGTGCCAGCAGTTCGCCGACGATGCCGCGGGAGCAGTACTTC. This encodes CASSSPTMPREQYF.

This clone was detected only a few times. The chain's CDR3 is CASSHPGGAGYEQYF. The DNA for the CDR3 is TGCGCCAGCAGCCATCCGGGCGGGGCTGGGTACGAGCAGTACTTC. The J gene is TRBJ2-7, the V gene TRBV4-1; possibly TRBD2 for D (6 bases). This CDR3 is built from 15 residues. V lost 3 bases and J lost 4, with 16 bases in between. The germline V gene has CDR1 MGHRA and CDR2 YSYEKL.

The CDR3 is CASSLIIAGVSQNSPLHF. CDR3 DNA: TGTGCCAGCAGCTTGATAATTGCAGGGGTTAGCCAAAATTCACCCCTCCACTTT. The chain recombines TRBV5-6 with TRBJ1-6; D is perhaps TRBD1 (6 bases). From germline, CDR1 is SGHDT and CDR2 YYEEEE. The CDR3 has 18 residues. V dropped 1 base and J dropped 7 bases, with 21 bases sitting between them.